This TCR beta chain was sequenced in a study of cytomegalovirus exposure and HLA in healthy donors (dated by TCRdb to about 2017). Broadly, across the study: An earlier analysis of approximately 640 of the donors reported approximately 300 Gb of sequence data and approximately 110 million unique TCR beta sequences from about 179 million T cells. Both class I and class II loci were covered by HLA typing, at four-digit resolution. All discovery cohort repertoires had been generated on a single sequencing platform. Because of strong linkage in the cohort, four or five DR-DQ haplotypes were treated as single units for association and clustering. A separate validation cohort of roughly 130 different subjects was used in addition to the roughly 670-subject first cohort. On average, over 200,000 unique TCR beta nucleotide sequences were sequenced per donor among 398 genotyped donors of the cohort, with around 19% of those sequences being non-productive. A later analysis re-analyzed previously published TCR beta repertoires from roughly 630 donors and added high-resolution HLA genotyping to study TCR occurrence patterns. Donor age, sex, ethnicity and CMV serostatus were compiled together with the repertoire data. Genome-wide SNP genotypes for about 65% of the 666 donors were used in a later genetic analysis, which treated that subset as a discovery cohort. Typing coverage differed by locus: A, B, C, DRB1 and DQB1 were typed in roughly 620-640 donors, DQA1 in about 500, DPA1 in some 610, and DPB1 in 472. An early release that covered around 590 HLA-typed donors contained around 330 gigabases of sequencing data and 70 million to 100 million unique TCR sequences. The study combined high-throughput TCR immunosequencing, statistical association of individual TCRs with disease status, and machine learning to predict cytomegalovirus infection status. The genetic ancestry cluster associated with self-reported Caucasian donors included 81% of the roughly 410 genotyped donors. Using immunosequencing, the study profiled T cell repertoires from about 650 subjects and related those repertoires to cytomegalovirus serostatus. The study aimed to test whether signatures of past pathogen exposure could be identified by cataloging public T cell receptors. Rather than using new phenotypic data, the later analysis identified candidate immune exposures from TCR beta sequences and from how often those sequences occurred across donors. To decide whether each TCR beta V gene segment behaved as functional or pseudogenic, an earlier analysis of over 500 of the donors relied on high-throughput TCR beta sequencing. Paper-wide results and their limitations: Because the 87-base-pair reads could not distinguish some IMGT-functional V segments, including TRBV6-2 and TRBV6-3, those segments were excluded. An association between a missense DCLRE1C variant and V-gene and J-gene trimming of TCR beta chains was found in a later genetic analysis and replicated in an independent cohort. Most TCR sequences were seen in very few donors, while some public TCRs were found in many individuals. Cytomegalovirus status was reported to be diagnosed by the classifier with high specificity and sensitivity in both the original and validation cohorts. A further reported finding was that TCR beta sequences accurately predicted the HLA-A and HLA-B alleles for most subjects in the first cohort. The presence/absence analyses assumed that sequencing depth was roughly uniform across donors, and that assumption may not be true. Broadly in line with IMGT annotations, most TCR beta V segments showed up in productive rearrangements about 87% or about 30% of the time in an earlier analysis of several hundred of the donors. The earlier analysis of approximately 560 of the donors excluded roughly 17 rarely observed V segments, including chromosome 9 orphons, because counts were too low. Most CMV-associated TCR beta chains appeared to be HLA-restricted in a later analysis, and the HLA associations seemed to be driven largely by CMV exposure. A cluster of highly shared sequence variants was judged likely to be a technical artifact of the sequencing pipeline. Linkage disequilibrium might explain the correlated functional status among segregating V segments, but an unknown experimental factor could not be excluded. A total of 150 or so TCR beta chains were listed by the study as associated with cytomegalovirus. According to a later genetic analysis, donors in an Asian-associated ancestry cluster had fewer N-insertions in productive TCRs than the approximately 670-donor mean. A later analysis reported that several top co-occurrence clusters appeared linked to parvovirus B19, influenza, CMV and Epstein-Barr virus. It was suggested by the authors that the approach could potentially be generalized to other disease states and immunological phenotypes. Because HLA typing was missing for some donors at each locus, association tests included only the typed subset. A later analysis found that TCR association rates varied across HLA loci, with DRB1 alleles showing the most associated TCRs and HLA-C alleles the fewest. In a later analysis, HLA-associated TCR beta chains were found to be more clonally expanded and to have lower generation probabilities than equally common non-associated chains. In a later analysis, some 18,000 TCR beta sequences were associated with specific HLA alleles at a false discovery rate of 0.05. In vitro tests confirmed that a few of the cytomegalovirus-associated TCR beta chains recognize cytomegalovirus antigens. In this cohort, only TCR beta chains were sequenced, and detectable features were limited by the absence of alpha or paired-chain data. When HLA alleles, especially DR and DQ, strongly co-occurred, TCR associations were difficult to assign to individual alleles. Immune exposure information for the cohort was limited to CMV serostatus.

Note on this clone: Its recognized antigen is unknown. Base qualities were left out, and no much larger clone turns up one base away.

The cohort consisted of approximately 690 healthy bone marrow donors. Cohort members were all nominally healthy when sampled, although unrecorded immune exposures were likely present. The donor tested CMV seropositive and was one of the 289 seropositive cohort members. A peripheral blood sample was provided by each donor, and peripheral blood mononuclear cells were used for TCR beta sequencing. Genomic DNA extraction from the blood cell samples was performed with the Qiagen DNeasy Blood Extraction Kit. To prepare the library, the immunoSEQ multiplex PCR assay was applied. For the multiplex PCR, a mixture combining 60 forward primers for TCR Vbeta segments and 13 reverse primers for TCR Jbeta segments was used. A multiplex PCR assay on genomic DNA amplified the CDR3 region of rearranged TCR beta genes. The amplified TCR beta libraries were sequenced on the Illumina HiSeq System as 87-base-pair reads. Per the source publication's procedure: In a later analysis, tens of millions of unique TCR beta chains were counted across the 690 or so repertoires, and about 9.9 million of these chains were shared by at least two donors. Raw reads were error-corrected and collapsed into unique sequences with a nearest-neighbor algorithm that merged closely related sequences to remove PCR and sequencing errors. V, D and J gene segments were assigned by aligning CDR3 sequences to IMGT reference sequences. For a sequence to be retained, a match of at least six nucleotides to both a V gene segment and a J gene segment was required. Rearrangements were called productive when the CDR3 lacked stop codons and stayed in frame with V and J; all others were non-productive. Following IMGT convention, CDR3 was defined as the stretch from the second conserved V-encoded cysteine to the conserved J-encoded phenylalanine. The earlier analysis of 500 to 600 of the donors excluded sequences that lacked an unambiguous match to a single V gene segment. In an earlier analysis of more than 500 of the donors, a V segment was called functional when productive rearrangements were above 56.7%, and segregating when the standard deviation between donors exceeded 5%. A statistical classification framework was developed to diagnose cytomegalovirus status using the catalog of TCR beta chain sequences. A later analysis assigned V and J genes by comparing TCR nucleotide sequences with IMGT/GENE-DB human TR gene sequences. The TCRdist pipeline was used in a later analysis to assign CDR3 sequences and most-parsimonious VDJ recombination scenarios. In a later analysis, each TCR beta chain was defined by its CDR3 amino acid sequence together with its V-gene family, and reads without a unique V-gene family were excluded. To address suspected cross-contamination and a sequencing artifact, a later analysis removed 592 highly shared, low-generation-probability nucleotide sequences. A later analysis calculated a clonal expansion index for each public chain from normalized within-repertoire ranks of inferred template counts. Generation probabilities in a later analysis came from a VDJ recombination model fitted to out-of-frame rearrangements, and those results were checked against IGoR. A later analysis scored TCR-TCR, TCR-HLA and TCR-CMV co-occurrence with hypergeometric tests, applying a repertoire-size bias correction to TCR pairs. In a later analysis, false discovery rates were estimated by permuting HLA or CMV assignments 20 times. In a later analysis, co-occurring TCRs were grouped with DBSCAN, and TCRdist sequence similarity was added when clustering was performed within HLA-allele-positive subsets. Repertoires with fewer than 30,000 or more than 120,000 public chains were left out of co-occurrence clustering, as were several repertoires with anomalous nucleotide sharing. TCRdb took this table from immuneACCESS and kept in-frame rearrangements with V and J called. Such tables lack part of the clones; where checked against another copy, unresolved V genes explain under half of the gap, and the rest is unexplained. V, J and clone size are taken as reported in that table, and D and trimming were inferred from the DNA itself. Counted in this sample were some 150,000 clones; 80% of them appeared once. Of the sample, about 13% is held by the ten largest clones.

The junction shows trimming of 4 bases on V and 3 bases on J, plus 10 bases between the germline ends. CDR1 and CDR2 are drawn from the germline V gene: SGHTS, YDEGEE. The CDR3 runs 14 residues from the cysteine to the phenylalanine. Only CDR3 DNA remains: 42 bases, in frame from the first base. This receptor was obtained from a man aged 25-45 years in good health and CMV-seropositive. Recombination linked TRBV5-8 to TRBJ1-4; no D gene can be assigned with confidence. The material sequenced was PBMCs. The nucleotide sequence reads as follows: TGTGCCAGCAGCCGGGGTGACCCTAATGAAAAACTGTTTTTT. Translated, this gives CASSRGDPNEKLFF.